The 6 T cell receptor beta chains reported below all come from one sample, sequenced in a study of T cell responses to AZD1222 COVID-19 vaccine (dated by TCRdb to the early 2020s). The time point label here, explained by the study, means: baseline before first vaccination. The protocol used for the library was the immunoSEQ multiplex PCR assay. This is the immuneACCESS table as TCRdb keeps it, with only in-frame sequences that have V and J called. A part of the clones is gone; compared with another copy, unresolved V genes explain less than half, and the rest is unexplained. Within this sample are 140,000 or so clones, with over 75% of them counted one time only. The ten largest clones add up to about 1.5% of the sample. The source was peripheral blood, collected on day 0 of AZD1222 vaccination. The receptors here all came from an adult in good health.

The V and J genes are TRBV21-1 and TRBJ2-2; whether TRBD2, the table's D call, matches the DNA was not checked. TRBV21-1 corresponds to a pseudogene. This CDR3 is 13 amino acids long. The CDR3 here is CASSKGGTGELFF. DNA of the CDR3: TGTGCCAGCAGCAAGGGGGGCACCGGGGAGCTGTTTTTT.

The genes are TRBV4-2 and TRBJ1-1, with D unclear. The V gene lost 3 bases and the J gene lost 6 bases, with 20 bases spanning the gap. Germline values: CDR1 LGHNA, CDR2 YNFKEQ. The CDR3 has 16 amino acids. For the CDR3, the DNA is TGTGCCAGCAGCCACCTCCTTCTGATAGTGGCCGCTGAAGCTTTCTTT. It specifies CASSHLLLIVAAEAFF.

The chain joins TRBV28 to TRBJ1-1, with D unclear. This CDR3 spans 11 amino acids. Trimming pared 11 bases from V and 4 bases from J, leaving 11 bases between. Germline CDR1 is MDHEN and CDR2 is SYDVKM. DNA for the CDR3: TGTGCCGCAAGAAGGAGCACTGAAGCTTTCTTT. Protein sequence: CAARRSTEAFF.

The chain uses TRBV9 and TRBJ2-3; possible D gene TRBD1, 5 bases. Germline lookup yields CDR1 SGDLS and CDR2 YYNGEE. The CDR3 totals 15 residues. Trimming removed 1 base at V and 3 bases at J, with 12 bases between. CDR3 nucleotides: TGTGCCAGCAGCGTAAGGGGCGTTAGGACAGATACGCAGTATTTT. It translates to CASSVRGVRTDTQYF. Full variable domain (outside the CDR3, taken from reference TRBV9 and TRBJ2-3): DSGVTQTPKHLITATGQRVTLRCSPRSGDLSVYWYQQSLDQGLQFLIQYYNGEERAKGNILERFSAQQFPDLHSELNLSSLELGDSALYFCASSVRGVRTDTQYFGPGTRLTVL.

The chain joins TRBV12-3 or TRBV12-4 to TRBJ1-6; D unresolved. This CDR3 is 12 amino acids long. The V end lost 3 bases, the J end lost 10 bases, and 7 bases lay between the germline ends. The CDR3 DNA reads TGTGCCAGCAGTTTCGGAAGATCACCCCTCCACTTT. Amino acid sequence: CASSFGRSPLHF.

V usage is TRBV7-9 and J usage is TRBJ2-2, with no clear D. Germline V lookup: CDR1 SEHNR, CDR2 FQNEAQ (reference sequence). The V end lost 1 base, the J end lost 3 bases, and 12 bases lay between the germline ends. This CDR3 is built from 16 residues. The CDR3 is CASSLVGYTHTGELFF. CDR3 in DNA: TGTGCCAGCAGCTTAGTTGGTTATACCCACACCGGGGAGCTGTTTTTT.